A selection of T cell receptor beta chains follows, all from one sample in a study of cytomegalovirus exposure and HLA in healthy donors. TCRdb keeps only in-frame clones here, not all; method: immunoSEQ multiplex PCR. The sample lists around 200,000 clones; over 60% were seen once. Sequencing was performed on PBMCs. These receptors all come from a male donor in good health and CMV-seronegative. The CDR3 runs from the conserved cysteine through the conserved F or W. The D gene is left open where the match is weak. Size values are once, few and many counts, or a class for expanded clones, and some rows have none.

>TRBJ2-1|few|TRBV4-2|TRBD2
CASSQDPSSGRAYNEQFF
TGTGCCAGCAGCCAAGACCCCTCTAGCGGGAGGGCCTACAATGAGCAGTTCTTC
>TRBJ1-1|.|TRBV6-5|.
CASSSYTEAFF
TGTGCCAGCAGTTCTTACACTGAAGCTTTCTTT
>TRBJ1-1|once|TRBV5-1|TRBD1
CASSPFGTGEGNTEAFF
TGCGCCAGCAGCCCGTTCGGGACAGGGGAGGGGAACACTGAAGCTTTCTTT
>TRBJ1-1|.|TRBV28|TRBD1
CASSQGGNTEAFF
TGTGCCAGCAGCCAGGGGGGGAACACTGAAGCTTTCTTT
>TRBJ2-5|.|TRBV6-5|.
CASRGGGPETQYF
TGTGCCAGCCGCGGCGGGGGCCCGGAGACCCAGTACTTC
>TRBJ2-1|.|TRBV7-2|TRBD2
CASSQGLAGGNEQFF
TGTGCCAGCAGCCAGGGACTAGCGGGAGGGAATGAGCAGTTCTTC
>TRBJ2-3|few|TRBV5-5|.
CASNPPGTDTQYF
TGTGCCAGCAACCCCCCGGGTACAGATACGCAGTATTTT
>TRBJ2-7|.|TRBV5-1|.
CASSLETQGASCEQYF
TGCGCCAGCAGCTTAGAAACACAGGGTGCATCCTGCGAGCAGTACTTC
>TRBJ2-7|once|TRBV5-4|TRBD2
CASIGTSGASSYEQYF
TGTGCCAGCATCGGGACTAGCGGGGCAAGCTCCTACGAGCAGTACTTC
>TRBJ1-1|.|TRBV28|.
CASSVGENTEAFF
TGTGCCAGCAGTGTCGGGGAAAACACTGAAGCTTTCTTT
>TRBJ2-3|.|TRBV4-3|.
CASSQALPDTQYF
TGCGCCAGCAGCCAAGCTCTTCCCGATACGCAGTATTTT
>TRBJ1-1|.|TRBV7-8|.
CASSLGGLNTEAFF
TGTGCCAGCAGCTTAGGGGGCTTGAACACTGAAGCTTTCTTT
>TRBJ2-5|.|TRBV10-3|.
CAISVGAGRGETQYF
TGTGCCATCAGTGTTGGGGCAGGCAGAGGAGAGACCCAGTACTTC
>TRBJ1-3|.|TRBV7-2|.
CASSSTGGPGNTIYF
TGTGCCAGCAGCTCCACGGGGGGGCCAGGAAACACCATATATTTT
>TRBJ1-1|.|TRBV18|TRBD1
CASSPSRQGGGTEAFF
TGTGCCAGCTCACCCTCCAGACAGGGCGGCGGCACTGAAGCTTTCTTT
>TRBJ2-7|.|TRBV6-1|TRBD1
CASRPTGMELEQYF
TGTGCCAGCAGGCCGACAGGGATGGAGCTCGAGCAGTACTTC
>TRBJ1-2|.|TRBV7-9|.
CASIPPGVGNYGYTF
TGTGCCAGCATCCCTCCCGGGGTAGGGAACTATGGCTACACCTTC
>TRBJ1-4|.|TRBV7-9|.
CASSLEVVREKLFF
TGTGCCAGCAGCTTAGAGGTGGTGCGGGAAAAACTGTTTTTT
>TRBJ1-5|few|TRBV9|TRBD1
CASSGPGGQPQHF
TGTGCCAGCAGCGGCCCAGGGGGGCAGCCCCAGCATTTT
>TRBJ2-7|once|TRBV2|.
CASNDWRDYEQYF
TGTGCCAGCAACGACTGGAGAGATTACGAGCAGTACTTC
>TRBJ2-2|few|TRBV2|.
CASSELARGTGELFF
TGTGCCAGCAGTGAACTAGCGAGAGGGACCGGGGAGCTGTTTTTT
>TRBJ2-1|once|TRBV27|.
CASWRRGASYNEQFF
TGTGCCAGTTGGCGGCGGGGCGCCTCCTACAATGAGCAGTTCTTC
>TRBJ2-2|.|TRBV19|.
CASSITPAGRTAGELFF
TGTGCCAGTAGTATAACCCCAGCGGGCAGGACGGCCGGGGAGCTGTTTTTT
>TRBJ2-3|.|TRBV23-1|TRBD2
CASSQLAGYTDTQYF
TGCGCCAGCAGTCAACTAGCGGGCTACACAGATACGCAGTATTTT
>TRBJ2-1|.|TRBV5-1|TRBD2
CASRGLEQSNEQFF
TGCGCCAGCAGGGGACTAGAGCAGTCCAATGAGCAGTTCTTC
>TRBJ1-2|.|TRBV18|.
CASSPIAPGDHGYTF
TGTGCCAGCTCACCTATAGCCCCAGGGGATCATGGCTACACCTTC
>TRBJ2-5|.|TRBV6-5|TRBD2
CASSYWGEGRETQYF
TGTGCCAGCAGCTACTGGGGGGAGGGCCGGGAGACCCAGTACTTC
>TRBJ1-2|.|TRBV6-5|.
CASSPSDRPEWTF
TGTGCCAGCAGTCCTTCCGACAGGCCCGAATGGACCTTC
>TRBJ2-7|.|TRBV27|.
CASSLSGYSYEQYF
TGTGCCAGCAGTTTAAGCGGGTACTCCTACGAGCAGTACTTC
>TRBJ1-5|once|TRBV30|.
CAWSEGGDQPQHF
TGTGCCTGGAGTGAGGGGGGGGATCAGCCCCAGCATTTT